These 21 T cell receptor beta chains originate from one sample sequenced in a study of naive and memory T cell subsets (dated by TCRdb to the late 2010s). On the study overall, not on this receptor specifically: A few larger clonotypes were present in naive repertoires, especially CD8 naive repertoires, and these clonotypes were possibly memory cells re-expressing CD45RA.

The library came from UMI-ligation and nested PCR. TCRdb records Illumina MiSeq as the sequencer. The beta constant-region primer was an equimolar mix of two oligonucleotides covering both TRBC1 and TRBC2. The ligated cDNA went through four rounds of PCR with nested alpha and beta constant-region primers together with the SP2 primer. Using fastp at Q25 and MiXCR, TCRdb reprocessed the public reads and kept productive beta chains. Every entry covers one CDR3 protein and lists the most common genes and DNA from its rows. This sample gives roughly 150,000 distinct CDR3 sequences in total; more than 15% of them show up just once. The ten most abundant clones make up 0.55% to 0.75% of the sample. No antigen is known for these receptors. The material sequenced was naive CD8+ T cells from blood. Sample cell subset or site, as interpreted from the label and publication: naive T cells, CD45RA high CD27+. These receptors originate from a human donor in good health.

The genes are TRBV28 and TRBJ2-1; TRBD2 agrees at 8 bases. V was pared by 10 bases and J by 0 bases, with 11 bases of the junction left unmatched. This CDR3 comprises 16 residues. CDR1 is MDHEN and CDR2 is SYDVKM in the germline V gene. As DNA, the CDR3 is TGTGCCACCGGGGGTAGCGGGGCCAGCTCCTACAATGAGCAGTTCTTC. Residues: CATGGSGASSYNEQFF. The full variable domain, in which reference TRBV28 and TRBJ2-1 provide the parts outside the CDR3, is DVKVTQSSRYLVKRTGEKVFLECVQDMDHENMFWYRQDPGLGLRLIYFSYDVKMKEKGDIPEGYSVSREKKERFSLILESASTNQTSMYLCATGGSGASSYNEQFFGPGTRLTVL.

The V and J genes are TRBV29-1 and TRBJ1-1, with a weak D call TRBD1 (5 bases). Germline V lookup: CDR1 SQVTM, CDR2 ANQGSEA. CDR3 size: 13 residues. The V end lost 3 bases, the J end lost 3 bases, and 11 bases lay between the germline ends. Here the CDR3 reads CSVDGAGYTEAFF. The CDR3, as DNA: TGCAGCGTTGATGGGGCGGGGTACACTGAAGCTTTCTTT.

This clonotype has more than one count but fewer than ten. The chain uses TRBV27 and TRBJ1-1, with D perhaps TRBD1 (6 bases). Germline CDR1 is MNHEY and CDR2 is SMNVEV (reference sequence). Trimming left V 3 bases short and J 4 bases short, with 15 bases between. This CDR3 is 15 amino acids long. The CDR3 sequence: CASSFETGGGTEAFF. The CDR3, as DNA: TGTGCCAGCAGTTTTGAAACCGGAGGGGGCACTGAAGCTTTCTTT.

V gene TRBV12-3 or TRBV12-4 combines with J gene TRBJ2-1, with TRBD1 matching over 9 bases. V lost 6 bases to trimming and J lost 4 bases; unmatched junction nucleotides: 25. The CDR3 extends over 21 amino acids. CDR3: CASSNPLTGGGILRGYNEQFF. CDR3 coding DNA: TGTGCCAGCAGCAATCCCCTGACAGGGGGAGGAATCCTTAGAGGGTACAATGAGCAGTTCTTC.

This clonotype was detected once. The chain is built from TRBV24-1 and TRBJ2-1; D is undetermined. The germline CDR1 and CDR2 sequences are KGHDR and SFDVKD. With 2 bases removed from V and 2 bases from J, the gap between germline ends came to 6 bases. CDR3 length: 14 residues. The CDR3 loop reads CATSDYPPYNEQFF. The CDR3 nucleotides read TGTGCCACCAGTGATTACCCCCCCTACAATGAGCAGTTCTTC.

The J gene is TRBJ2-1, the V gene TRBV12-3 or TRBV12-4, with a possible D match to TRBD1 (6 bases). The CDR3 covers 15 residues. V was cut by 5 bases and J by 6 bases, with 17 bases left in between. CDR3 residues: CASSTRQEGINEQFF. DNA of the CDR3: TGTGCCAGCAGTACCAGACAGGAAGGGATCAATGAGCAGTTCTTC.

A few counts support this clonotype. The V call is TRBV7-8, the J call TRBJ2-2; D is uncertain. With 5 bases removed from V and 5 bases from J, the gap between germline ends came to 6 bases. CDR3 length: 12 residues. The germline gives CDR1 SGHVS, CDR2 FQNEAQ. CDR3 nucleotides: TGTGCCAGCAGCCCCAGGACCGGGGAGCTGTTTTTT. This translates into CASSPRTGELFF.

This rearrangement joins TRBV30 to TRBJ1-1, with 7 positions matching TRBD1. The length of the CDR3 is 13 residues. Germline CDR1 reads GTSNPN; CDR2 reads SVGIG (reference sequence). The ends lost 7 bases at V and 1 base at J; junction bases unmatched: 6. Here the CDR3 DNA reads TGTGCCTTCTGGACAGGCGGGAACACTGAAGCTTTCTTT. Translating it yields CAFWTGGNTEAFF.

The rearrangement uses TRBV7-6 and TRBJ2-7; tentatively, D is TRBD1 or TRBD2 (5 bases each). The germline CDR1 and CDR2 sequences are SGHVS and FNYEAQ. The CDR3 length is 13 residues. The V and J ends lost 1 base and 6 bases respectively, with 10 bases between them. CDR3 DNA: TGTGCCAGCAGCTTAGAAGCAGGGACCGAGCAGTACTTC. Residues: CASSLEAGTEQYF.

This clonotype was counted only a few times. V is TRBV6-5 and J is TRBJ2-7; TRBD1 might be the D (5 bases). V was trimmed by 6 bases and J by 6 bases, leaving 21 bases between them. The CDR3 length is 15 residues. Germline values: CDR1 MNHEY, CDR2 SVGAGI. The CDR3 sequence is CASSLDASRGAEQYF. CDR3 nucleotides: TGTGCCAGCAGCCTAGATGCCAGTCGTGGGGCCGAGCAGTACTTC.

The V gene is TRBV7-9, the J gene TRBJ2-7, with 7 bases identical to TRBD1. The CDR3 is 16 residues long. Germline CDR1 is SEHNR and CDR2 is FQNEAQ (reference sequence). The V and J ends lost 5 bases and 6 bases, in that order; junction bases with no gene match: 16. CDR3 in DNA: TGTGCCAGCAGCCCACCGAGAGACAGGGCCCTGGTCGAGCAGTACTTC. Encoded protein: CASSPPRDRALVEQYF.

There are a few counts of this clonotype. The chain has TRBV3-1 and TRBJ2-7; D unclear. Germline CDR1 LGHDT, CDR2 YNNKEL (reference sequence). The V end was cut by 2 bases, the J end by 3 bases, with 17 bases between. The CDR3 sequence is 16 residues long. The CDR3 sequence: CASSQLGGSTYYEQYF. CDR3 in DNA: TGTGCCAGCAGCCAATTGGGCGGTTCCACCTACTACGAGCAGTACTTC.

In DNA form, the CDR3 reads TGTGCCAGCAGCTTATTAAGCCGGGATGGCACCGGGGAGCTGTTTTTT. Its protein product is CASSLLSRDGTGELFF. This chain connects TRBV7-6 to TRBJ2-2; possibly TRBD2 for D (5 bases). The CDR3 runs 16 residues. Germline CDR1 is SGHVS and CDR2 is FNYEAQ. The germline V and J ends were trimmed by 2 bases and 4 bases, with 14 bases remaining between them.

This chain joins TRBV10-3 and TRBJ1-2, with 11 bases that match TRBD1. Germline V gives CDR1 ENHRY, CDR2 SYGVKD. Losses at the gene ends were 6 bases for V and 2 bases for J; bases not matched to a gene: 5. The CDR3 consists of 15 residues. This chain's CDR3 is CAISLGQGGNYGYTF. The CDR3 DNA follows: TGTGCCATCAGCTTGGGACAGGGGGGGAACTATGGCTACACCTTC.

The chain links TRBV12-3 or TRBV12-4 to TRBJ2-7; 8 positions agree with TRBD1. CDR3 length equals 15 residues. With V trimmed by 6 bases and J by 5 bases, 12 bases remained unmatched. DNA of the CDR3: TGTGCCAGCAGCCCATTTCGGACAGGGCTCCACGAGCAGTACTTC. Residues: CASSPFRTGLHEQYF.

This clonotype was found a few times. CDR3 loop: CASSQEEVTALGQYF. In nucleotides, the CDR3 is TGCGCCAGCAGCCAAGAAGAAGTGACGGCCCTGGGGCAGTACTTC. The genes are TRBV4-1 and TRBJ2-7; D is ambiguous. The CDR3 sequence is 15 residues long. Trimming removed 0 bases from V and 9 bases from J, with 18 bases in between. Germline-derived CDR1 and CDR2 are MGHRA and YSYEKL.

The genes are TRBV5-1 and TRBJ2-3; tentative D call: TRBD2 (6 bases). The germline V gene encodes CDR1 SGHRS and CDR2 YFSETQ. The CDR3 is made up of 14 amino acids. Trimming removed 2 bases at V and 3 bases at J, with 10 bases between. CDR3 nucleotide sequence: TGCGCCAGCAGCTTCATGGAGGGAACAGATACGCAGTATTTT. Translation gives CASSFMEGTDTQYF.

The table lists this clonotype with a few counts. The chain joins TRBV4-3 to TRBJ2-6, with D unclear. Germline CDR1 reads LGHNA; CDR2 reads YSLEER. The CDR3 runs 14 residues. V lost 0 bases and J lost 11, with 11 bases in between. CDR3 sequence: CASSQDHTPDVLTF. DNA of the CDR3: TGCGCCAGCAGCCAAGATCACACGCCAGACGTCCTGACTTTC.

The rearrangement joins TRBV13 to TRBJ1-1; 7 nucleotides match TRBD1. The CDR3 length is 16 residues. Germline V gives CDR1 PRHDT, CDR2 FYEKMQ (reference sequence). The junction had 12 bases not matched to a gene; V was cut back by 5 bases and J by 3 bases. In nucleotides, the CDR3 is TGTGCCAGCAGCAATACACAGGGGTCCCCCTACACTGAAGCTTTCTTT. It codes for CASSNTQGSPYTEAFF.

V and J are TRBV20-1 and TRBJ2-5, with 10 bases that match TRBD2. From germline, CDR1 is DFQATT and CDR2 SNEGSKA (reference sequence). The ends lost 3 bases at V and 7 bases at J; junction bases unmatched: 11. This CDR3 spans 15 amino acids. This CDR3 is CSASPSGSSRGTQYF. The CDR3 DNA follows: TGCAGTGCTAGTCCTAGCGGGAGCTCGCGAGGGACCCAGTACTTC.

This chain connects TRBV12-3 or TRBV12-4 to TRBJ1-1; possible D gene TRBD1, 5 bases. There are 15 residues in the CDR3. The V and J ends lost 2 bases and 6 bases respectively, with 16 bases between them. The CDR3 DNA reads as TGTGCCAGCAGTTTACTTCTGGGGGGAAACGCTGAAGCTTTCTTT. Its translation: CASSLLLGGNAEAFF.